The rows below give T cell receptor beta chains drawn from one sample of a study of blood T cell repertoires in COVID-19. Produced via immunoSEQ multiplex PCR; TCRdb's table is partial and in-frame only. The table includes approximately 68,000 clones, approximately 86% detected once. Material for sequencing was peripheral blood. The receptors here all came from a woman aged 60-75 years with acute or convalescent COVID-19. CDR3s include the opening cysteine and the closing phenylalanine or tryptophan. The D gene is left open where the match is weak. Not all rows give a size; the values are once, few, many and, for expanded clones, a class.

J gene: TRBJ1-2
V gene: TRBV2
clone size: few
D gene: TRBD1
CDR3 DNA: TGTGCCAGTAACGAACAGGGGAATCTCTATGGCTACACCTTC
CDR3 protein: CASNEQGNLYGYTF

J gene: TRBJ2-1
V gene: TRBV7-6
clone size: -
D gene: -
CDR3 DNA: TGTGCCAGCAGCTTGGGGCGGGGGCCCTACAATGAGCAGTTCTTC
CDR3 protein: CASSLGRGPYNEQFF

J gene: TRBJ2-1
V gene: TRBV4-2
clone size: once
D gene: TRBD2
CDR3 DNA: TGTGCCAGCAGCTCGAGGACTAGCGGGGGCTCCTACAATGAGCAGTTCTTC
CDR3 protein: CASSSRTSGGSYNEQFF

J gene: TRBJ1-1
V gene: TRBV5-1
clone size: -
D gene: -
CDR3 DNA: TGCGCCAGCAGCTTGGTTCAGGACACTGAAGCTTTCTTT
CDR3 protein: CASSLVQDTEAFF

J gene: TRBJ1-1
V gene: TRBV28
clone size: few
D gene: -
CDR3 DNA: TGTGCCACGCTAGGCACTGAAGCTTTCTTT
CDR3 protein: CATLGTEAFF

J gene: TRBJ1-5
V gene: TRBV19
clone size: -
D gene: -
CDR3 DNA: TGTGCCAGTAGTCATGAGGGGCGGGGGGAATCGGGCAATCAGCCCCAGCATTTT
CDR3 protein: CASSHEGRGESGNQPQHF

J gene: TRBJ2-2
V gene: TRBV5-3
clone size: -
D gene: TRBD2
CDR3 DNA: TGTGCCAGAAGCCCTAGAGCCTTACTAGCGGGGGGCCCGAACACCGGGGAGCTGTTTTTT
CDR3 protein: CARSPRALLAGGPNTGELFF

J gene: TRBJ2-7
V gene: TRBV6-6
clone size: -
D gene: TRBD1
CDR3 DNA: TGTGCCAGCAGTTACCCGGGACAGGGCTACGAGCAGTACTTC
CDR3 protein: CASSYPGQGYEQYF

J gene: TRBJ2-3
V gene: TRBV7-3
clone size: -
D gene: -
CDR3 DNA: TGTGCCAGCAGCCCAAGCGGTAGCGGCACAGATACGCAGTATTTT
CDR3 protein: CASSPSGSGTDTQYF

J gene: TRBJ2-3
V gene: TRBV2
clone size: -
D gene: -
CDR3 DNA: TGTGCCAGCAGTCTCCGGGGGGCAGGTACGCAGTATTTT
CDR3 protein: CASSLRGAGTQYF

J gene: TRBJ2-3
V gene: TRBV5-1
clone size: -
D gene: TRBD1
CDR3 DNA: TGCGCCAGCACCCCCTCGACAGGGTCAGGTACGCAGTATTTT
CDR3 protein: CASTPSTGSGTQYF

J gene: TRBJ2-5
V gene: TRBV4-1
clone size: -
D gene: -
CDR3 DNA: TGCGCCAGCAGCCAAGAAGGAAGAGGAGGGACCCAGTACTTC
CDR3 protein: CASSQEGRGGTQYF

J gene: TRBJ2-5
V gene: TRBV7-2
clone size: once
D gene: TRBD2
CDR3 DNA: TGTGCCAGCAGCTTGGGGACTAGGGTAGAGACCCAGTACTTC
CDR3 protein: CASSLGTRVETQYF

J gene: TRBJ2-7
V gene: TRBV5-1
clone size: once
D gene: -
CDR3 DNA: TGCGCCAGCAGCCCAGGGCCTCCCTACGAGCAGTACTTC
CDR3 protein: CASSPGPPYEQYF

J gene: TRBJ1-1
V gene: TRBV21-1
clone size: -
D gene: -
CDR3 DNA: TGTGCCAGCAGCGCCTTAAAGGGGGTCCTCAGGAACACTGAAGCTTTCTTT
CDR3 protein: CASSALKGVLRNTEAFF

J gene: TRBJ2-1
V gene: TRBV7-3
clone size: -
D gene: TRBD1
CDR3 DNA: TGTGCCAGCAGCTCTACCGGGACAGGGATCGGCGAGCAGTTCTTC
CDR3 protein: CASSSTGTGIGEQFF

J gene: TRBJ2-3
V gene: TRBV9
clone size: -
D gene: -
CDR3 DNA: TGTGCCAGCAGCGTAGCTGGGGGGCTAGCGGTCTCGGATACGCAGTATTTT
CDR3 protein: CASSVAGGLAVSDTQYF

J gene: TRBJ1-6
V gene: TRBV5-1
clone size: -
D gene: -
CDR3 DNA: TGCGCCAGCAGCTTGGATGGGAGAAATTCACCCCTCCACTTT
CDR3 protein: CASSLDGRNSPLHF

J gene: TRBJ1-5
V gene: TRBV19
clone size: -
D gene: -
CDR3 DNA: TGTGCCAGTAGTATGGGGACAAATCAGCCCCAGCATTTT
CDR3 protein: CASSMGTNQPQHF

J gene: TRBJ1-2
V gene: TRBV6-5
clone size: -
D gene: TRBD1
CDR3 DNA: TGTGCCAGCAGCGATGACAGGGGAGGCGGCTACACCTTC
CDR3 protein: CASSDDRGGGYTF

J gene: TRBJ1-1
V gene: TRBV5-5
clone size: -
D gene: -
CDR3 DNA: TGTGCCAGCAGCTTCTTCAGCAGGGACACTGAAGCTTTCTTT
CDR3 protein: CASSFFSRDTEAFF

J gene: TRBJ1-2
V gene: TRBV28
clone size: -
D gene: TRBD1
CDR3 DNA: TGTGCCAGCAGGGGGACAGGGGATTATACTAACTATGGCTACACCTTC
CDR3 protein: CASRGTGDYTNYGYTF